These 4 T cell receptor beta chains share one sample of origin, sequenced in a study of T cell responses to AZD1222 COVID-19 vaccine. TCRdb's table, derived via immunoSEQ multiplex PCR, lists solely in-frame clones and lacks some. The data contain fewer than 120,000 clones, about 85% of them seen just once; the ten biggest clones take up around 3%. Sequenced here: peripheral blood, sampled on day 0 of AZD1222 vaccination. These TCRs come from an adult in good health.

This clone has more than one count but fewer than ten. J is TRBJ1-1 and V is TRBV4-3; no firm D call. This CDR3 has 14 amino acids. Trimming stripped 0 bases from V and 4 bases from J, with 9 bases between. Germline V gives CDR1 LGHNA, CDR2 YSLEER. Here the CDR3 DNA reads TGCGCCAGCAGCCAAGATCGTGGGAGCACTGAAGCTTTCTTT. Amino acids: CASSQDRGSTEAFF.

CDR3 sequence: CASTRGFSSGNTIYF. For the CDR3, the DNA is TGTGCCAGTACAAGGGGGTTCAGCTCTGGAAACACCATATATTTT. This sequence joins TRBV19 and TRBJ1-3; TRBD1 is a possible D gene (6 bases). Trimming pared 7 bases from V and 0 bases from J, leaving 13 bases between. The germline CDR1 and CDR2 sequences are LNHDA and SQIVND (reference sequence). The CDR3 is 15 amino acids.

This chain links TRBV14 with TRBJ2-2; 8 positions agree with TRBD1. V trimming: 4 bases; J trimming: 4 bases; junction bases outside the gene matches: 5. Looked up from germline, CDR1 is SGHDN and CDR2 is FVKESK. This CDR3 is built from 15 residues. The CDR3 loop is CASSRTGYSTGELFF. The CDR3 DNA is TGTGCCAGCAGCCGGACAGGGTACAGCACCGGGGAGCTGTTTTTT.

The chain uses TRBV11-2 and TRBJ2-7, with 8 positions matching TRBD1. J lost 3 bases, V lost 5 bases, and 3 bases had no gene match. Germline V gives CDR1 SGHAT, CDR2 FQNNGV. This CDR3 has 13 residues. The CDR3 region is CASSRGQGYEQYF. Here the CDR3 DNA reads TGTGCCAGCAGCCGAGGACAGGGCTACGAGCAGTACTTC. The whole variable domain, filled in from reference TRBV11-2 and TRBJ2-7, reads EAGVAQSPRYKIIEKRQSVAFWCNPISGHATLYWYQQILGQGPKLLIQFQNNGVVDDSQLPKDRFSAERLKGVDSTLKIQPAKLEDSAVYLCASSRGQGYEQYFGPGTRLTVT.